This T cell receptor (beta chain) emerged from a study of T-cell memory formation after mild COVID-19. One entry per CDR3 protein, called by TCRdb with MiXCR from the 5' RACE reads. This table holds roughly 600,000 distinct CDR3 sequences, 18% found once. With regard to this clonotype: Antigen unknown.

General study findings and limits: The CD4+ clones that contracted clustered mainly within CM and EM, and the CD8+ clones concentrated in EMRA.

The TCR originated in an adult woman who had mild COVID-19 (a few samples of this study predate the infection). Cell type and time point are not known. The sample consisted of PBMCs or a T cell subset sorted from them (not recorded which).

The CDR3 region is CASSVDAARGYGYTF. For the CDR3, the DNA is TGTGCCAGCAGCGTAGATGCTGCCAGGGGCTATGGCTACACCTTC. The rearrangement uses TRBV9 and TRBJ1-2, with D tentatively TRBD1 (6 bases). Trimming pared 0 bases from V and 4 bases from J, leaving 13 bases between. CDR3 length: 15 residues. Germline V gives CDR1 SGDLS, CDR2 YYNGEE.